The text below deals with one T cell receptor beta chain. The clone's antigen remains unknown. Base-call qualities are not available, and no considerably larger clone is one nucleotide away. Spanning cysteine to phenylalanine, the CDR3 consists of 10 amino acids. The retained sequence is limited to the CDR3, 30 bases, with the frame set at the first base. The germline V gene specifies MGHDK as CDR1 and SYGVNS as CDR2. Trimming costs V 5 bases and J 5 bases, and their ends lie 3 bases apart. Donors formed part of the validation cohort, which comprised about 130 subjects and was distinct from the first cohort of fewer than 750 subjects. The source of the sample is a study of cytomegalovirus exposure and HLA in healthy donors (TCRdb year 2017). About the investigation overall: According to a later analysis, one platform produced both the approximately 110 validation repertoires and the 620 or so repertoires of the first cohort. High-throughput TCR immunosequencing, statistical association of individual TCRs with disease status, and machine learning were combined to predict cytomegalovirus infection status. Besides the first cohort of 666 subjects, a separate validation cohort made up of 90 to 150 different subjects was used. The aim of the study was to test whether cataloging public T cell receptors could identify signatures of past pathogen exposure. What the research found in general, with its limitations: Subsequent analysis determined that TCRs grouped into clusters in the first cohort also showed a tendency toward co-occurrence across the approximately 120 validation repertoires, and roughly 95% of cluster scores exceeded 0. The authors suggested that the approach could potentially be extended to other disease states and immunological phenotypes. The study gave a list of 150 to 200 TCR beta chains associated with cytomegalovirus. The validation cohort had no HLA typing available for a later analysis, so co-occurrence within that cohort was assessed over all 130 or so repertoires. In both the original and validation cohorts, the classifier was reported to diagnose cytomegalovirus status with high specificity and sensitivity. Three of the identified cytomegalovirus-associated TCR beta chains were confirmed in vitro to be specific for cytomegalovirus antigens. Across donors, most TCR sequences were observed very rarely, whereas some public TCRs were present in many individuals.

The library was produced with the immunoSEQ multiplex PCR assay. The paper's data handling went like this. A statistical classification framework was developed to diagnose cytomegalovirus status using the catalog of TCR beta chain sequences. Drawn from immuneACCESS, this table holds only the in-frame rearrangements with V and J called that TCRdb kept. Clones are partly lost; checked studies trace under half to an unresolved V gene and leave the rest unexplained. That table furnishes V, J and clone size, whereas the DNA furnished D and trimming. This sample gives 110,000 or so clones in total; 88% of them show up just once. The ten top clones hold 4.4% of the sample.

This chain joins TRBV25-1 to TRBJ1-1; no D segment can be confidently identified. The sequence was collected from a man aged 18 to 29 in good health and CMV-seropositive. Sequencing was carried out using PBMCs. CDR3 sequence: CASSSTEAFF. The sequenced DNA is TGTGCCAGCAGTTCTACTGAAGCTTTCTTT.